Listed here is a single T cell receptor (beta chain). What it binds is not known. Germline CDR1 is SGHRS and CDR2 is YFSETQ. With 4 bases removed from V and 7 bases from J, the gap between germline ends came to 11 bases. The CDR3 runs to 13 residues. The data were produced by immunoSEQ multiplex PCR, yet TCRdb's version contains in-frame clones alone and is incomplete. The sample holds approximately 100,000 clones, roughly nine tenths seen once. This specimen comes from a study of T cell responses to AZD1222 COVID-19 vaccine. Study-level findings and limits: Donors skewed white British and female; clonal diversity was possibly underestimated. Vaccine-associated CD4 TCRs ranged over spike, dominating at 160-218 and 743-854. Baseline seropositivity occurred in only six AZD1222 recipients.

The TCR comes from an adult who received the MenACWY meningococcal vaccine as a control. The sequencing here drew on peripheral blood, taken 28 days after the second dose of the MenACWY control vaccine. This sequence joins TRBV5-1 and TRBJ1-4, with TRBD1 as a possible D gene (5 bases). CDR3 bases: TGCGCCAGCAGCCCCCAGGGAATTGAAAAACTGTTTTTT. Translating gives CASSPQGIEKLFF.